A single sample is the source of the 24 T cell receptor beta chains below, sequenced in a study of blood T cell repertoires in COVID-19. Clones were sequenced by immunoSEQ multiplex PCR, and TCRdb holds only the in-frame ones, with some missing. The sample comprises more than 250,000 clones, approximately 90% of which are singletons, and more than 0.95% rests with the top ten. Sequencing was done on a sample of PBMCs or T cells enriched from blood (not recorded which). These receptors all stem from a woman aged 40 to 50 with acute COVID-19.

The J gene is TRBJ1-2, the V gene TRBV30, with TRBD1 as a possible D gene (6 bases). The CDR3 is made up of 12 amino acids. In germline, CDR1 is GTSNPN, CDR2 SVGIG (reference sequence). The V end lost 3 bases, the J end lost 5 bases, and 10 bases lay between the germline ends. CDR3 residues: CAWRQGFYGYTF. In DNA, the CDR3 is TGTGCCTGGAGACAGGGTTTTTATGGCTACACCTTC.

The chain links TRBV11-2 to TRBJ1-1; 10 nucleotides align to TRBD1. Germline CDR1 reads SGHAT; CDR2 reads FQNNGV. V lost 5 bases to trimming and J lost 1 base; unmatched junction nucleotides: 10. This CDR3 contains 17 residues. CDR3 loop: CASSPRTGGYSNTEAFF. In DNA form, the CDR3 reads TGTGCCAGCAGCCCAAGGACAGGGGGGTATTCGAACACTGAAGCTTTCTTT.

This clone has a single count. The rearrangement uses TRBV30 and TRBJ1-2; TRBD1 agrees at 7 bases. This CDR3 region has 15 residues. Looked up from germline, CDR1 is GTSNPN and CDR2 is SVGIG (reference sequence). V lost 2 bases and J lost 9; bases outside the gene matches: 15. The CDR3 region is CAWSTGQRTSLRYTF. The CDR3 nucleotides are TGTGCCTGGAGTACGGGACAGCGGACCTCTTTACGCTACACCTTC.

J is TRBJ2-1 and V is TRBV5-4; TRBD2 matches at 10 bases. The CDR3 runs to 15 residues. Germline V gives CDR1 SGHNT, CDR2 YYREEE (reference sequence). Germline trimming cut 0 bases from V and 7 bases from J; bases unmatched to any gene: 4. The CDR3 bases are TGTGCCAGCAGCTTGGTGGCTAGCGGGAGTAATGAGCAGTTCTTC. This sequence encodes CASSLVASGSNEQFF.

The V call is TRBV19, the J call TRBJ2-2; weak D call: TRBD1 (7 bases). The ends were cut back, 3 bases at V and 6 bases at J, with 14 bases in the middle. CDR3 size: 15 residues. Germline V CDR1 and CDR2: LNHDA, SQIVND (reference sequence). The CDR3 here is CASSMVRGVAGELFF. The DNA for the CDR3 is TGTGCCAGTAGTATGGTCAGGGGGGTCGCCGGGGAGCTGTTTTTT.

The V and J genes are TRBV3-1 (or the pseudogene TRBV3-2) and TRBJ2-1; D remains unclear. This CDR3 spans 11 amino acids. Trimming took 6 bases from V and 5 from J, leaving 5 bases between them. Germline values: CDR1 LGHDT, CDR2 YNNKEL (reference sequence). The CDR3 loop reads CASSLNNEQFF. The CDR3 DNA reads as TGTGCCAGCAGTCTTAACAATGAGCAGTTCTTC.

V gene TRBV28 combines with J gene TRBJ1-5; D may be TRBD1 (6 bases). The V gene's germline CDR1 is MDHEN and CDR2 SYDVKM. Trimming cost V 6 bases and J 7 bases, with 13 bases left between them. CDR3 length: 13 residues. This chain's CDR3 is CASRSQGFQPQHF. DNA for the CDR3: TGTGCCAGCAGGTCTCAGGGGTTCCAGCCCCAGCATTTT. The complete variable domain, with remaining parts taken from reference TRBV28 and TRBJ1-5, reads DVKVTQSSRYLVKRTGEKVFLECVQDMDHENMFWYRQDPGLGLRLIYFSYDVKMKEKGDIPEGYSVSREKKERFSLILESASTNQTSMYLCASRSQGFQPQHFGDGTRLSIL.

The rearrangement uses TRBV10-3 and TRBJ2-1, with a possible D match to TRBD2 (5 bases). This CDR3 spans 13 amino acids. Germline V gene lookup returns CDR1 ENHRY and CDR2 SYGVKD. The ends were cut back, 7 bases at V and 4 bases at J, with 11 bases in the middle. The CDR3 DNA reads TGTGCCATCACTCCGGGATCTTACAATGAGCAGTTCTTC. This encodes CAITPGSYNEQFF.

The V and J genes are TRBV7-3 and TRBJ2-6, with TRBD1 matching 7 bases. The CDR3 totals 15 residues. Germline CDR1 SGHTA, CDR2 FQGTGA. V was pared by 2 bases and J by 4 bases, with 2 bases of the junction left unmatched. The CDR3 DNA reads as TGTGCCAGCAGCTTAGGGACAGCCGGGGCCAACGTCCTGACTTTC. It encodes CASSLGTAGANVLTF.

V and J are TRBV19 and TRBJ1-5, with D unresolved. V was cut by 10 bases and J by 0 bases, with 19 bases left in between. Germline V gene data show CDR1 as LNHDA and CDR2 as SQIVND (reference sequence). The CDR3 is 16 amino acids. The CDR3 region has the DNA TGTGCCACGTCTATTGCTACTATCACTAGCAATCAGCCCCAGCATTTT. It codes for CATSIATITSNQPQHF.

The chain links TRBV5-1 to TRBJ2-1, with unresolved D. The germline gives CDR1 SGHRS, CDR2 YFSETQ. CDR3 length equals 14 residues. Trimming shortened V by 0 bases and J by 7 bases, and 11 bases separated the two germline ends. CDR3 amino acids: CASSLAPGRNEQFF. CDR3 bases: TGCGCCAGCAGCTTGGCACCAGGTCGGAATGAGCAGTTCTTC.

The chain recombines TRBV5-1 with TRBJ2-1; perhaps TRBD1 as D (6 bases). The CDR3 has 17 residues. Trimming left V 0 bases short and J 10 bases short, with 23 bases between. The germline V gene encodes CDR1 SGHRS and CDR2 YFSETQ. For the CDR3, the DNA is TGCGCCAGCAGCTTGGCCTTCGGCAGGGGCCCATTATACGAGCAGTTCTTC. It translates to CASSLAFGRGPLYEQFF.

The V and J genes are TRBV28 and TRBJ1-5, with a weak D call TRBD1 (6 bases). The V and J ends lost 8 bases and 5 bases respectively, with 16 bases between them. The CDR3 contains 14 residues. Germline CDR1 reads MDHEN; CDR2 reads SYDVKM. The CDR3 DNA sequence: TGTGCCAGCCTTAATACGGGGGGCTATCAGCCCCAGCATTTT. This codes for CASLNTGGYQPQHF.

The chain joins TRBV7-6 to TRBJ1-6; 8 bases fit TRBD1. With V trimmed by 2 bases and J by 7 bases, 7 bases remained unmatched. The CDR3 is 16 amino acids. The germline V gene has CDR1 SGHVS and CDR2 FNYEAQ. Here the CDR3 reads CASSLTNQGANSPLHF. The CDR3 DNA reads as TGTGCCAGCAGCTTAACAAACCAGGGGGCCAATTCACCCCTCCACTTT.

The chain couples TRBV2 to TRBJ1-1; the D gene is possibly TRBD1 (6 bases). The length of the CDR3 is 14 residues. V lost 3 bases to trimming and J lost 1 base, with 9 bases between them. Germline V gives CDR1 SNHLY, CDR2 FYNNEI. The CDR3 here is CASSETGRNTEAFF. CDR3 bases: TGTGCCAGCAGTGAGACAGGCCGGAACACTGAAGCTTTCTTT.

This CDR3 reads CASSATGVGTEAFF. The CDR3 nucleotides read TGTGCCAGCAGCGCCACAGGGGTGGGCACTGAAGCTTTCTTT. The chain carries TRBV7-8 and TRBJ1-1; 7 bases are a match to TRBD1. The trim removed 5 bases at V and 4 bases at J, leaving 7 bases unmatched. The CDR3 length is 14 residues. Germline CDR1 reads SGHVS; CDR2 reads FQNEAQ.

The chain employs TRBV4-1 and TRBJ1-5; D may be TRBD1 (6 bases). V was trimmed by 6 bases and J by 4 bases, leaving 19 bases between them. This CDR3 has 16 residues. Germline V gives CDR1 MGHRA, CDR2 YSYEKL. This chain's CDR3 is CASSRDISGNNQPQHF. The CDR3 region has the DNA TGCGCCAGCAGTCGGGACATTTCAGGCAATAATCAGCCCCAGCATTTT.

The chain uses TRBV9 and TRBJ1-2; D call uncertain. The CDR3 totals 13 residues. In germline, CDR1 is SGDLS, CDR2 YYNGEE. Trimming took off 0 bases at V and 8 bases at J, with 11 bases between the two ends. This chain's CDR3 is CASSVGGPRGYTF. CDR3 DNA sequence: TGTGCCAGCAGCGTAGGAGGGCCCCGAGGCTACACCTTC.

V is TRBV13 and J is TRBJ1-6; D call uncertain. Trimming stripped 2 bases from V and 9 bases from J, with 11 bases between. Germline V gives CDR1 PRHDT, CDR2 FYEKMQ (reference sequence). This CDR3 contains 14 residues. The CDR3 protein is CASSLRTRGSPLHF. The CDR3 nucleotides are TGTGCCAGCAGCTTACGAACCCGAGGTTCACCCCTCCACTTT. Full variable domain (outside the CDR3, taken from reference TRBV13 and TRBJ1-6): AAGVIQSPRHLIKEKRETATLKCYPIPRHDTVYWYQQGPGQDPQFLISFYEKMQSDKGSIPDRFSAQQFSDYHSELNMSSLELGDSALYFCASSLRTRGSPLHFGNGTRLTVT.

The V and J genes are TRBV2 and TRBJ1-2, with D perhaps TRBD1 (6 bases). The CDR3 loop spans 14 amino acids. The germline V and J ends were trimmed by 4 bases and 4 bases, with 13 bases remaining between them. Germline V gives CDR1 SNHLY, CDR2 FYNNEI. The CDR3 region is CASSAVQGSYGYTF. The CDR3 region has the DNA TGTGCCAGCAGTGCGGTACAGGGCAGCTATGGCTACACCTTC.

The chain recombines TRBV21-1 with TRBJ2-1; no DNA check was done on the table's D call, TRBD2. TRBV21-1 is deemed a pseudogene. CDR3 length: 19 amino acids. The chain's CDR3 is CASSKTPPVRGSISDEQFF. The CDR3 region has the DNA TGTGCCAGCAGCAAAACGCCGCCGGTTCGCGGGAGTATTTCGGATGAGCAGTTCTTC.

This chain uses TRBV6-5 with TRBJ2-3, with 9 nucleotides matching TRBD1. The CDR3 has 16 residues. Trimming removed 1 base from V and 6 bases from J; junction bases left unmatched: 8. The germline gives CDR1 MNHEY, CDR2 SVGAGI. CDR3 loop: CASSYLITGGIDTQYF. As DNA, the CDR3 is TGTGCCAGCAGTTACTTAATAACAGGGGGCATCGATACGCAGTATTTT.

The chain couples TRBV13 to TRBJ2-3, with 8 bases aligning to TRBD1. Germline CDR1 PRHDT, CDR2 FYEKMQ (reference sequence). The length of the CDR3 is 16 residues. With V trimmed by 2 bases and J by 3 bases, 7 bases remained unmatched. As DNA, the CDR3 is TGTGCCAGCAGCTTATCTTGGGACAGGTTAACAGATACGCAGTATTTT. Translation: CASSLSWDRLTDTQYF.

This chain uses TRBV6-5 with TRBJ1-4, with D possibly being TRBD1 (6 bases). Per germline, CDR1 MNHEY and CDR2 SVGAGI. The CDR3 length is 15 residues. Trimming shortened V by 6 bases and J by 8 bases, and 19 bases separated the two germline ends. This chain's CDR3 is CASRASAGVGEKLFF. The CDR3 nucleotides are TGTGCCAGCAGAGCCTCTGCAGGGGTTGGGGAAAAACTGTTTTTT.